These 26 T cell receptor beta chains were all obtained from the same sample, sequenced in a study of blood T cell repertoires in COVID-19. The table came from immunoSEQ multiplex PCR; TCRdb's copy has only in-frame clones and leaves some out. This sample yields over 120,000 clones, of which 75% to 90% are seen a single time; around 2.9% belongs to the top ten. The sample taken for sequencing was peripheral blood. Source of these receptors: a man in his sixties with active or convalescent COVID-19.

This chain joins TRBV6-1 and TRBJ2-7; D is uncertain. The CDR3 is 14 residues long. Looked up from germline, CDR1 is MNHNS and CDR2 is SASEGT. V gave up 0 bases and J gave up 0 bases, with 6 bases separating them. DNA for the CDR3: TGTGCCAGCAGTGAAGCGTTCAGCTCCTACGAGCAGTACTTC. It is translated as CASSEAFSSYEQYF.

The CDR3 spells CASSLALPASQRSANQPQHF. CDR3 DNA sequence: TGTGCCAGCAGCTTAGCCTTACCCGCATCACAGAGAAGTGCGAATCAGCCCCAGCATTTT. This sequence joins TRBV7-8 and TRBJ1-5; D call uncertain. The CDR3 length is 20 residues. The V and J ends lost 0 bases and 4 bases respectively, with 25 bases between them. Germline V gives CDR1 SGHVS, CDR2 FQNEAQ.

The rearrangement joins TRBV7-2 to TRBJ1-2; unclear D gene. The ends were cut back, 5 bases at V and 4 bases at J, with 8 bases in the middle. Germline V gene data show CDR1 as SGHTA and CDR2 as FQGNSA. The CDR3 runs to 12 residues. For the CDR3, the DNA is TGTGCCAGCAGCAGCGTCGGCTATGGCTACACCTTC. Its protein is CASSSVGYGYTF.

As for this clone: Other nucleotide sequences in the sample specify the same CDR3. This chain joins TRBV28 and TRBJ2-3; 7 positions agree with TRBD2. The CDR3 has 13 amino acids. Per germline, CDR1 MDHEN and CDR2 SYDVKM. Trimming cost V 9 bases and J 0 bases; bases outside gene matches: 3. In nucleotides, the CDR3 is TGTGCCAGTTGCGGGGGTAGCACAGATACGCAGTATTTT. Its translation is CASCGGSTDTQYF. Supplemented by reference TRBV28 and TRBJ2-3, the full variable domain reads DVKVTQSSRYLVKRTGEKVFLECVQDMDHENMFWYRQDPGLGLRLIYFSYDVKMKEKGDIPEGYSVSREKKERFSLILESASTNQTSMYLCASCGGSTDTQYFGPGTRLTVL.

The chain combines TRBV5-5 with TRBJ1-6; perhaps TRBD1 as D (5 bases). CDR1 and CDR2 (germline): SGHKS, YYEKEE (reference sequence). This CDR3 has 16 residues. Deletions cut 6 bases from V and 2 bases from J, with 15 bases between. CDR3 loop: CASTPVGGAYNSPLHF. In DNA, the CDR3 is TGTGCCAGCACCCCGGTGGGGGGGGCCTATAATTCACCCCTCCACTTT.

The V gene is TRBV28, the J gene TRBJ1-5; the D gene is possibly TRBD1 (6 bases). CDR3 length: 19 amino acids. Germline CDR1 is MDHEN and CDR2 is SYDVKM. Trimming cost V 7 bases and J 2 bases, with 27 bases left between them. CDR3 coding DNA: TGTGCCAGCACTCCAAGGGAGAGGGGGAAATTCGATGGCAATCAGCCCCAGCATTTT. It specifies CASTPRERGKFDGNQPQHF.

This chain connects TRBV10-3 to TRBJ2-7; TRBD2 agrees at 8 bases. Germline CDR1 and CDR2: ENHRY and SYGVKD. This CDR3 region has 14 residues. J was trimmed by 4 bases and V by 10 bases; bases with no gene match: 12. The CDR3 region has the DNA TGTGCCACGGTCGGGACTAGTAACAGATACGAGCAGTACTTC. Translated: CATVGTSNRYEQYF.

This clone was seen just once. V gene TRBV2 combines with J gene TRBJ1-2; 11 nucleotides match TRBD1. Losses at the gene ends were 4 bases for V and 10 bases for J; bases not matched to a gene: 8. In germline, CDR1 is SNHLY, CDR2 FYNNEI. This CDR3 comprises 14 residues. In DNA, the CDR3 is TGTGCCAGCAGTGTAGGTAGGGACAGGGGGACCTACACCTTC. Translated: CASSVGRDRGTYTF.

Here the CDR3 DNA reads TGTGCCAGCAGCGCTACACTAGCGGGAGGCCAAGAGACCCAGTACTTC. As protein: CASSATLAGGQETQYF. The chain carries TRBV11-2 and TRBJ2-5, with 12 bases matching TRBD2. The CDR3 is made up of 16 amino acids. Germline-derived CDR1 and CDR2 are SGHAT and FQNNGV. The trim removed 5 bases at V and 1 base at J, leaving 5 bases unmatched.

The chain couples TRBV7-2 to TRBJ1-6; TRBD1 matches 9 bases. There are 15 residues in the CDR3. The germline gives CDR1 SGHTA, CDR2 FQGNSA. The J segment lost 7 bases and the V segment lost 4 bases, leaving 5 bases of the junction unmatched. As DNA, the CDR3 is TGTGCCAGCAGCTCTGGACAGGGGTCAAATTCACCCCTCCACTTT. Encoded protein: CASSSGQGSNSPLHF.

J is TRBJ2-7 and V is TRBV28; 15 bases line up with TRBD2. The V gene's germline CDR1 is MDHEN and CDR2 SYDVKM. J lost 2 bases, V lost 8 bases, and 10 bases had no gene match. The CDR3 runs to 17 residues. The CDR3 region has the DNA TGTGCCAGCTGGGGTGGGACTAGCGGGAGGAAACCCTACGAGCAGTACTTC. As protein: CASWGGTSGRKPYEQYF.

The chain uses TRBV27 and TRBJ2-1, with 8 bases fitting TRBD2. The V gene's germline CDR1 is MNHEY and CDR2 SMNVEV (reference sequence). The trim removed 1 base at V and 12 bases at J, leaving 17 bases unmatched. The CDR3 extends over 17 amino acids. Written as DNA, the CDR3 is TGTGCCAGCAGTTTATTCCCCACTAGCGGATCCCGCTGGGGGCAGTTCTTC. Protein: CASSLFPTSGSRWGQFF.

The chain employs TRBV5-1 and TRBJ2-1; 12 bases agree with TRBD2. Germline V CDR1 and CDR2: SGHRS, YFSETQ. Trimming cost V 2 bases and J 8 bases; bases outside gene matches: 5. The CDR3 has 15 amino acids. CDR3 sequence: CASSFARLAGDEQFF. The CDR3 nucleotides read TGCGCCAGCAGCTTTGCTCGACTAGCGGGAGATGAGCAGTTCTTC.

This clone appeared once. V usage is TRBV18 and J usage is TRBJ2-7; D is possibly TRBD1 (6 bases). Germline V lookup: CDR1 KGHSH, CDR2 LQKENI. V lost 6 bases and J 3 bases, leaving 9 bases between the germline ends. This CDR3 is 12 amino acids long. CDR3 protein: CASSSDSYEQYF. The CDR3 nucleotides are TGTGCCAGCTCGTCGGACAGCTACGAGCAGTACTTC.

The chain couples TRBV18 to TRBJ1-2; D not resolved. CDR1 KGHSH and CDR2 LQKENI come from the germline V gene. V was pared by 3 bases and J by 2 bases, with 10 bases between. The CDR3 is made up of 14 amino acids. The CDR3 spells CASSPASVNYGYTF. The DNA of the CDR3 is TGTGCCAGCTCACCCGCTTCGGTAAACTATGGCTACACCTTC.

This rearrangement joins TRBV3-1 (or the pseudogene TRBV3-2) to TRBJ2-2; a weak D match, TRBD2 (6 bases). Germline V gene sequence: CDR1 LGHDT, CDR2 YNNKEL (reference sequence). The length of the CDR3 is 16 residues. The V end was cut by 4 bases, the J end by 13 bases, with 25 bases between. The CDR3 region has the DNA TGTGCCAGCAGCCCACACGTCAGCGGAGGGGCCGGCGGGCTGTTTTTT. This gives the protein CASSPHVSGGAGGLFF.

The chain has TRBV7-2 and TRBJ2-1, with 7 bases identical to TRBD2. CDR1 is SGHTA, CDR2 FQGNSA, per germline. The V segment lost 1 base and the J segment 14 bases; nucleotides outside the gene matches: 14. This CDR3 has 15 residues. CDR3 residues: CASSLGEWGGSPKFF. In DNA, the CDR3 is TGTGCCAGCAGCTTAGGGGAATGGGGCGGGAGTCCGAAGTTCTTC. Using reference TRBV7-2 and TRBJ2-1 for the parts outside the CDR3, the full variable domain is GAGVSQSPSNKVTEKGKDVELRCDPISGHTALYWYRQSLGQGLEFLIYFQGNSAPDKSGLPSDRFSAERTGGSVSTLTIQRTQQEDSAVYLCASSLGEWGGSPKFFGPGTRLTVL.

The chain joins TRBV7-2 to TRBJ2-2; 8 bases agree with TRBD1. The CDR3 consists of 16 residues. V lost 5 bases, J lost 3 bases, and 8 bases stayed unmatched. Germline CDR1 is SGHTA and CDR2 is FQGNSA. In DNA form, the CDR3 reads TGTGCCAGCAGCCTCATGGGACAGGTAGACACCGGGGAGCTGTTTTTT. Residues: CASSLMGQVDTGELFF.

V usage is TRBV18 and J usage is TRBJ1-1; possible D gene TRBD1, 5 bases. Germline lookup yields CDR1 KGHSH and CDR2 LQKENI. V gave up 4 bases and J gave up 5 bases, with 8 bases separating them. The CDR3 sequence is 12 residues long. In nucleotides, the CDR3 is TGTGCCAGCTCACAGGGGATTACTGAAGCTTTCTTT. The encoded protein is CASSQGITEAFF.

The V call is TRBV5-5, the J call TRBJ2-2, with 9 bases aligning to TRBD1. J lost 7 bases, V lost 2 bases, and 9 bases had no gene match. Germline V lookup: CDR1 SGHKS, CDR2 YYEKEE (reference sequence). CDR3 length: 16 amino acids. CDR3 nucleotides: TGTGCCAGCAGCTTCGCTGGGACAGGGATAGGCGGGGAGCTGTTTTTT. It translates to CASSFAGTGIGGELFF.

The genes are TRBV3-1 (or the pseudogene TRBV3-2) and TRBJ2-5, with D possibly matching TRBD1 (5 bases). Trimming took off 2 bases at V and 2 bases at J, with 12 bases between the two ends. Germline lookup yields CDR1 LGHDT and CDR2 YNNKEL (reference sequence). The CDR3 length is 15 residues. The CDR3 sequence: CASSQRGPRQETQYF. CDR3 nucleotide sequence: TGTGCCAGCAGCCAAAGGGGCCCAAGGCAAGAGACCCAGTACTTC.

The chain carries TRBV7-5 and TRBJ1-5. TRBV7-5 is annotated as a pseudogene. The CDR3 is 17 residues long. The CDR3 region is CVRSLVRGYNSNQPQHF. The DNA for the CDR3 is TGTGTCAGAAGCTTAGTTCGCGGATATAATAGCAATCAGCCCCAGCATTTT.

This chain uses TRBV29-1 with TRBJ2-1, with D perhaps matching TRBD2 (6 bases). V lost 7 bases and J lost 4, with 17 bases in between. The CDR3 spans 14 residues. Germline values: CDR1 SQVTM, CDR2 ANQGSEA. CDR3 sequence: CSAPLRREYNEQFF. In nucleotides, the CDR3 is TGCAGCGCCCCCCTGCGGAGGGAATACAATGAGCAGTTCTTC.

This clone was counted a single time. The chain joins TRBV19 to TRBJ2-3; D gene uncertain. CDR1 is LNHDA, CDR2 SQIVND, per germline (reference sequence). CDR3 length equals 13 residues. The germline V and J ends were trimmed by 6 bases and 2 bases, with 9 bases remaining between them. CDR3: CASRKQTTDTQYF. In DNA form, the CDR3 reads TGTGCCAGTAGGAAACAGACCACAGATACGCAGTATTTT. The complete variable domain, with remaining parts taken from reference TRBV19 and TRBJ2-3, reads DGGITQSPKYLFRKEGQNVTLSCEQNLNHDAMYWYRQDPGQGLRLIYYSQIVNDFQKGDIAEGYSVSREKKESFPLTVTSAQKNPTAFYLCASRKQTTDTQYFGPGTRLTVL.

This clone was counted a single time. The CDR3 protein is CATSRGRDEQYF. As DNA, the CDR3 is TGTGCCACCAGCAGAGGAAGAGACGAGCAGTACTTC. The gene calls are TRBV15 and TRBJ2-7; D is ambiguous. V shed 1 base and J shed 5 bases, with 6 bases lying between them. CDR1 is LNHNV and CDR2 is YYDKDF in the germline V gene (reference sequence). The CDR3 extends over 12 amino acids.

The gene calls are TRBV29-1 and TRBJ1-4; TRBD1 matches 7 bases. Germline V CDR1 and CDR2: SQVTM, ANQGSEA. Trimming cost V 6 bases and J 17 bases; bases outside gene matches: 12. The CDR3 has 11 amino acids. The CDR3 protein is CSVAEQGTEFF. CDR3 nucleotide sequence: TGCAGCGTCGCAGAGCAGGGGACAGAATTTTTT.